This paragraph covers one T cell receptor beta chain sequence. The data stem from a study of blood T cell repertoires in COVID-19. Study-wide context: Samples of COVID-19 (acute and convalescent) were obtained from the United States, Italy and Spain.

Sequencing used immunoSEQ multiplex PCR; TCRdb keeps in-frame clones, though not all of them. The sample includes nearly 55,000 clones, about 86% seen only once; the top ten take roughly 12%. Per the germline V gene, CDR1 is LGHNA and CDR2 is YSLEER. V lost 4 bases, J lost 4 bases, and 9 bases stayed unmatched. The CDR3 loop spans 15 amino acids. This TCR derives from a man in his 70s with active COVID-19. The V and J genes are TRBV4-3 and TRBJ2-5; 7 nucleotides line up with TRBD2. The sample taken for sequencing was peripheral blood. The DNA of the CDR3 is TGCGCCAGCAGCCGCGGGGAGGGCGGACGAGAGACCCAGTACTTC. Its protein is CASSRGEGGRETQYF.